The count of the clone carrying this T cell receptor (beta chain) is one. This entry is derived from a study of blood T cell repertoires in COVID-19. V was trimmed by 5 bases and J by 10 bases, leaving 15 bases between them. The CDR3 sequence is 13 residues long. CDR1 and CDR2 (germline): MNHEY, SMNVEV (reference sequence). This table comes from immunoSEQ multiplex PCR, and its TCRdb copy is limited to in-frame clones, with some not included. The sample has roughly 200,000 clones; about 81% are singletons. Sequencing used peripheral blood. The sequence was obtained from an elderly woman with COVID-19, enrolled during active disease. The V gene is TRBV27, the J gene TRBJ1-3; D is unresolved. CDR3 sequence reads: CASSINYLGTIYF. As DNA, the CDR3 is TGTGCCAGCAGTATAAACTACCTAGGAACCATATATTTT.